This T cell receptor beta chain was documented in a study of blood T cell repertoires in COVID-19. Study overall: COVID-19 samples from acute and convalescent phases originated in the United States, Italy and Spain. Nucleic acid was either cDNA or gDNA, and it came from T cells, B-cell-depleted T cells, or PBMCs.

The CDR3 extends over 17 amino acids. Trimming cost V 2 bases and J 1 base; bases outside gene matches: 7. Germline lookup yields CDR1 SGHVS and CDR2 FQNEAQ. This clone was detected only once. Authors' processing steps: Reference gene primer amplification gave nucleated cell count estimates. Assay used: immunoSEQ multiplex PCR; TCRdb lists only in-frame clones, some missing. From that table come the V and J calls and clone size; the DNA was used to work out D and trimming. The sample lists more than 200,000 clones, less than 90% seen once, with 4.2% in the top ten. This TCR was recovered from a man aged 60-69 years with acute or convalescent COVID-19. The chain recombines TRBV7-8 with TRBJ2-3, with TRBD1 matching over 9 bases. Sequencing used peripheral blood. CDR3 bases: TGTGCCAGCAGCTTACCTCGGGACAGGGCCCGCACAGATACGCAGTATTTT. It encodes CASSLPRDRARTDTQYF. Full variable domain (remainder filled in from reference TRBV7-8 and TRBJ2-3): GAGVSQSPRYKVAKRGQDVALRCDPISGHVSLFWYQQALGQGPEFLTYFQNEAQLDKSGLPSDRFFAERPEGSVSTLKIQRTQQEDSAVYLCASSLPRDRARTDTQYFGPGTRLTVL.